What follows are 21 T cell receptor beta chains derived from one specimen sequenced in a study of CD8+ T cells in alopecia areata. The authors extracted RNA and reverse transcribed it into cDNA as the sequencing template. Libraries were prepared by immunoSEQ multiplex PCR; TCRdb keeps only in-frame clonotypes and omits some of them. The table shows some 100,000 clones, with 55% to 80% occurring only once. What was sequenced was CD4+ T cells sorted from blood. These receptors all come from a human donor in good health.

This clone came up a few times. This chain links TRBV29-1 with TRBJ1-1; 9 bases are a match to TRBD1. The CDR3 totals 13 residues. J was trimmed by 5 bases and V by 8 bases; bases with no gene match: 9. Germline CDR1 and CDR2: SQVTM and ANQGSEA. CDR3 sequence reads: CSSFPQGATEAFF. The CDR3 nucleotides are TGCAGCTCCTTCCCACAGGGGGCGACTGAAGCTTTCTTT.

The V gene is TRBV6-5, the J gene TRBJ1-2, with unresolved D. CDR3 length equals 14 residues. The V gene lost 0 bases and the J gene lost 3 bases, with 8 bases spanning the gap. Germline V gene data show CDR1 as MNHEY and CDR2 as SVGAGI. CDR3 sequence: CASSYSWADYGYTF. The CDR3 DNA sequence: TGTGCCAGCAGTTACTCCTGGGCCGACTATGGCTACACCTTC.

The chain has TRBV19 and TRBJ2-5; possibly TRBD2 for D (5 bases). The germline gives CDR1 LNHDA, CDR2 SQIVND (reference sequence). The V end lost 5 bases, the J end lost 3 bases, and 19 bases lay between the germline ends. There are 16 residues in the CDR3. CDR3 DNA: TGTGCCAGTAGTCCCTACCCCGGACTCGCTGAAGAGACCCAGTACTTC. Protein sequence: CASSPYPGLAEETQYF. Variable domain in full (rest from reference TRBV19 and TRBJ2-5): DGGITQSPKYLFRKEGQNVTLSCEQNLNHDAMYWYRQDPGQGLRLIYYSQIVNDFQKGDIAEGYSVSREKKESFPLTVTSAQKNPTAFYLCASSPYPGLAEETQYFGPGTRLLVL.

This chain links TRBV29-1 with TRBJ1-1; perhaps TRBD1 as D (6 bases). V dropped 2 bases and J dropped 2 bases, with 12 bases sitting between them. This CDR3 is 14 amino acids long. Per the germline V gene, CDR1 is SQVTM and CDR2 is ANQGSEA. CDR3 sequence: CSVEPDRINTEAFF. The CDR3 DNA sequence: TGCAGCGTTGAACCGGACAGAATAAACACTGAAGCTTTCTTT. The whole variable domain, remainder taken from reference TRBV29-1 and TRBJ1-1, is SAVISQKPSRDICQRGTSLTIQCQVDSQVTMMFWYRQQPGQSLTLIATANQGSEATYESGFVIDKFPISRPNLTFSTLTVSNMSPEDSSIYLCSVEPDRINTEAFFGQGTRLTVV.

This clone is a singleton in its sample. The chain couples TRBV6-5 to TRBJ2-6; D unclear. V was pared by 6 bases and J by 0 bases, with 9 bases between. The V gene's germline CDR1 is MNHEY and CDR2 SVGAGI. This CDR3 spans 15 amino acids. The DNA of the CDR3 is TGTGCCAGCAGCCGCCCCGGCTCTGGGGCCAACGTCCTGACTTTC. It yields the protein CASSRPGSGANVLTF.

This clone has only a few counts. The CDR3 bases are TGCGCCAGCAGCCCCCGGACTGAAAAACTGTTTTTT. Its protein is CASSPRTEKLFF. The V and J genes are TRBV4-1 and TRBJ1-4; D remains unclear. This CDR3 is built from 12 residues. Trimming cost V 4 bases and J 7 bases, with 7 bases left between them. Germline CDR1 reads MGHRA; CDR2 reads YSYEKL.

The DNA for the CDR3 is TGTGCCAGCAGTTTATCAGGGAGAGAGACCCAGTACTTC. Its protein is CASSLSGRETQYF. This rearrangement joins TRBV27 to TRBJ2-5; perhaps TRBD2 as D (5 bases). Trimming stripped 0 bases from V and 4 bases from J, with 6 bases between. The CDR3 has 13 residues. Germline V gives CDR1 MNHEY, CDR2 SMNVEV (reference sequence).

In its sample, this clone was seen once. The CDR3 coding sequence is TGTGCCAGCAGTTACAGGGGTGGTGAAAAACTGTTTTTT. As protein: CASSYRGGEKLFF. The gene calls are TRBV6-5 and TRBJ1-4; a possible D gene is TRBD1 (5 bases). Germline lookup yields CDR1 MNHEY and CDR2 SVGAGI. The CDR3 covers 13 residues. Trimming left V 2 bases short and J 7 bases short, with 8 bases between.

The CDR3 sequence is CASSSRGEKLFF. The CDR3 coding sequence is TGTGCCAGCAGCTCCAGGGGCGAAAAACTGTTTTTT. The chain is built from TRBV7-6 and TRBJ1-4; TRBD1 might be the D (6 bases). V was cut by 4 bases and J by 8 bases, with 8 bases left in between. CDR3 length: 12 residues. CDR1 and CDR2 (germline): SGHVS, FNYEAQ.

This clone was detected only once. The chain couples TRBV7-9 to TRBJ2-1, with D unclear. V shed 6 bases and J shed 8 bases, with 5 bases lying between them. The CDR3 length is 10 residues. Germline CDR1 SEHNR, CDR2 FQNEAQ (reference sequence). The DNA for the CDR3 is TGTGCCAGCAGTAGGGATGAGCAGTTCTTC. Protein sequence: CASSRDEQFF.

This clone was counted once. The chain couples TRBV6-6 to TRBJ1-4; weak D call: TRBD1 (6 bases). V was trimmed by 2 bases and J by 7 bases, leaving 8 bases between them. The CDR3 is 13 residues long. CDR1 is MNHNY, CDR2 SVGAGI, per germline (reference sequence). The CDR3, as DNA: TGTGCCAGCAGTTACAGGACAGTTGAAAAACTGTTTTTT. It translates to CASSYRTVEKLFF.

This clone was counted once. V and J are TRBV30 and TRBJ2-3; 7 nucleotides align to TRBD1. Losses at the gene ends were 2 bases for V and 0 bases for J; bases not matched to a gene: 5. CDR1 is GTSNPN, CDR2 SVGIG, per germline (reference sequence). This CDR3 has 15 amino acids. The CDR3 sequence: CAWSRQGFSTDTQYF. DNA of the CDR3: TGTGCCTGGAGTCGACAGGGCTTTAGCACAGATACGCAGTATTTT. Full variable domain (remainder filled in from reference TRBV30 and TRBJ2-3): SQTIHQWPATLVQPVGSPLSLECTVEGTSNPNLYWYRQAAGRGLQLLFYSVGIGQISSEVPQNLSASRPQDRQFILSSKKLLLSDSGFYLCAWSRQGFSTDTQYFGPGTRLTVL.

This clone came up once. V and J are TRBV2 and TRBJ1-6; no firm D call. This CDR3 is 13 amino acids long. Looked up from germline, CDR1 is SNHLY and CDR2 is FYNNEI. V lost 6 bases, J lost 10 bases, and 13 bases lay in between. The CDR3 nucleotides read TGTGCCAGCAGCCCCGAAGAAGACTCACCCCTCCACTTT. Its translation is CASSPEEDSPLHF.

The sample holds a few counts of this clone. V is TRBV29-1 and J is TRBJ1-5; no reliable D call. Germline CDR1 reads SQVTM; CDR2 reads ANQGSEA. This CDR3 is 12 amino acids long. Trimming removed 4 bases at V and 3 bases at J, with 7 bases between. The CDR3 DNA sequence: TGCAGCGTTGCAGGAGACAATCAGCCCCAGCATTTT. Encoded protein: CSVAGDNQPQHF.

J is TRBJ2-5 and V is TRBV5-1; either TRBD1 or TRBD2 may supply D (5 bases each). The germline V and J ends were trimmed by 2 bases and 2 bases, with 7 bases remaining between them. The CDR3 consists of 13 residues. Germline CDR1 and CDR2: SGHRS and YFSETQ. DNA of the CDR3: TGCGCCAGCAGCTTCTGGGGGCAAGAGACCCAGTACTTC. Protein product: CASSFWGQETQYF.

This clone was seen a few times. The chain employs TRBV6-5 and TRBJ2-1, with 11 bases fitting TRBD2. V was pared by 6 bases and J by 7 bases, with 5 bases of the junction left unmatched. The CDR3 length is 14 residues. CDR1 is MNHEY, CDR2 SVGAGI, per germline. DNA of the CDR3: TGTGCCAGCAGGGCTAGCGGGGGGAGGAATGAGCAGTTCTTC. Protein sequence: CASRASGGRNEQFF.

CDR3 residues: CASTNFDAEAFF. Written as DNA, the CDR3 is TGCGCCAGCACCAATTTCGACGCTGAAGCTTTCTTT. The chain combines TRBV5-1 with TRBJ1-1, with no clear D. CDR1 is SGHRS, CDR2 YFSETQ, per germline. Deletions cut 6 bases from V and 6 bases from J, with 12 bases between. The CDR3 runs to 12 residues. The entire variable domain, with the rest obtained from reference TRBV5-1 and TRBJ1-1, is as follows: KAGVTQTPRYLIKTRGQQVTLSCSPISGHRSVSWYQQTPGQGLQFLFEYFSETQRNKGNFPGRFSGRQFSNSRSEMNVSTLELGDSALYLCASTNFDAEAFFGQGTRLTVV.

V and J are TRBV30 and TRBJ1-1, with TRBD1 identical over 8 bases. The CDR3 is made up of 13 amino acids. The trim removed 3 bases at V and 1 base at J, leaving 1 base unmatched. The germline V gene has CDR1 GTSNPN and CDR2 SVGIG (reference sequence). The CDR3 bases are TGTGCCTGGAGCAGGGGGCGGAACACTGAAGCTTTCTTT. Protein sequence: CAWSRGRNTEAFF.

The V and J genes are TRBV6-5 and TRBJ1-2, with D hard to call. Germline V gives CDR1 MNHEY, CDR2 SVGAGI. The CDR3 extends over 14 amino acids. V lost 5 bases and J 7 bases, leaving 17 bases between the germline ends. The CDR3 loop is CASSNPGGFGGYTF. The CDR3 nucleotides are TGTGCCAGCAGTAATCCCGGAGGATTTGGTGGCTACACCTTC.

The V call is TRBV11-2, the J call TRBJ2-4; 8 bases are shared with TRBD1. The CDR3 extends over 16 amino acids. The V segment lost 4 bases and the J segment 7 bases; nucleotides outside the gene matches: 12. Germline V CDR1 and CDR2: SGHAT, FQNNGV. This CDR3 is CASSSKGDRRWNIQYF. The CDR3 DNA reads as TGTGCCAGCAGCTCCAAAGGGGACAGGCGGTGGAACATTCAGTACTTC.

This clone was detected ten times or more. The chain couples TRBV2 to TRBJ2-1; D might be TRBD1 (6 bases). The CDR3 is 16 amino acids. Per the germline V gene, CDR1 is SNHLY and CDR2 is FYNNEI. Trimming left V 1 base short and J 0 bases short, with 10 bases between. The CDR3 loop is CASSEEAQGSYNEQFF. The CDR3 region has the DNA TGTGCCAGCAGTGAAGAGGCACAGGGCTCCTACAATGAGCAGTTCTTC.